What follows are 6 T cell receptor beta chains derived from one specimen sequenced in a study of blood T cell repertoires in COVID-19. The data were produced by immunoSEQ multiplex PCR, yet TCRdb's version contains in-frame clones alone and is incomplete. Here the sample spans some 170,000 clones, approximately 90% being singletons. The sequenced sample was peripheral blood. These receptors all come from a woman aged 50 to 65 with acute or convalescent COVID-19.

The sample holds one count of this clone. The chain carries TRBV11-2 and TRBJ2-1; D perhaps matches TRBD2 (7 bases). The germline V and J ends were trimmed by 5 bases and 3 bases, with 23 bases remaining between them. CDR1 SGHAT and CDR2 FQNNGV come from the germline V gene. CDR3 length: 18 residues. The chain's CDR3 is CASSTIGRGGGHYNEQFF. CDR3 in DNA: TGTGCCAGCAGCACGATAGGACGCGGCGGGGGCCACTACAATGAGCAGTTCTTC.

This rearrangement joins TRBV18 to TRBJ1-1; TRBD1 is a possible D gene (6 bases). CDR1 is KGHSH and CDR2 is LQKENI in the germline V gene. The CDR3 loop spans 17 amino acids. V lost 3 bases, J lost 1 base, and 18 bases lay in between. CDR3 sequence reads: CASSPPGGGLRNTEAFF. As DNA, the CDR3 is TGTGCCAGCTCACCCCCGGGAGGGGGATTGAGGAACACTGAAGCTTTCTTT.

The V call is TRBV25-1, the J call TRBJ2-4; TRBD1 is a possible D gene (5 bases). There are 15 residues in the CDR3. Deletions cut 2 bases from V and 1 base from J, with 9 bases between. CDR1 is MGHDK and CDR2 is SYGVNS in the germline V gene. Here the CDR3 reads CASSEAGMAKNIQYF. The CDR3 DNA is TGTGCCAGCAGTGAAGCAGGGATGGCCAAAAACATTCAGTACTTC.

The DNA for the CDR3 is TGTGCCAGCAGCTTACTACAGGGGGGCAATGAGCAGTTCTTC. Amino acids: CASSLLQGGNEQFF. The chain carries TRBV11-3 and TRBJ2-1; 8 nucleotides align to TRBD1. Germline assignment: CDR1 SGHNT and CDR2 YENEEA. Trimming removed 2 bases from V and 6 bases from J; junction bases left unmatched: 3. This CDR3 has 14 residues.

The rearrangement links TRBV6-5 to TRBJ1-1; 7 nucleotides agree with TRBD1. Trimming cost V 5 bases and J 3 bases; bases outside gene matches: 6. This CDR3 contains 14 residues. Looked up from germline, CDR1 is MNHEY and CDR2 is SVGAGI. The CDR3 nucleotides are TGTGCCAGCAGTCCCCAGGGGGTAGACACTGAAGCTTTCTTT. As protein: CASSPQGVDTEAFF.

The chain recombines TRBV6-2 or TRBV6-3 with TRBJ2-3; D is perhaps TRBD1 (5 bases). Germline CDR1 is MNHEY and CDR2 is SVGEGT. The CDR3 totals 15 residues. V was shortened by 5 bases and J by 4 bases, with 16 bases between the two germline ends. CDR3 in amino acids: CASSRASDSSDTQYF. The DNA for the CDR3 is TGTGCCAGCAGTCGAGCATCCGACAGTTCAGATACGCAGTATTTT.